This T cell receptor beta chain was sequenced during a study of immune heterogeneity within non-small cell lung tumors. Study-level points and caveats: Site-unique high-frequency clones occurred alongside identical dominant CDR3 beta clonotypes that recurred across tumor sites within a patient.

Note on this clonotype: The antigen is unknown.

Bulk tumor genomic DNA, about 600 ng per sample, was the template. Surgeons took several biopsies per primary tumor, spaced far apart, during surgery. The patients were newly diagnosed with non-small cell lung cancer, had not been treated, and had curative surgery. Multiplex PCR (32 V and 13 J primers) was used to amplify the TCR beta CDR3. TCRdb reanalysed the multiplex PCR reads using MiXCR and keeps one entry per CDR3 protein. The sample has around 11,000 distinct CDR3 sequences; nearly 30% are singletons. Germline CDR1 reads SGHTS; CDR2 reads YDEGEE. V gave up 4 bases and J gave up 2 bases, with 13 bases separating them. The CDR3 length is 14 residues.

What was sequenced was lung tumor tissue. The TCR was taken from a woman aged 50 to 65 with non-small cell lung cancer. This chain links TRBV5-8 with TRBJ2-7; weak D call: TRBD2 (6 bases). This chain's CDR3 is CASSLWGVTYEQYF. The DNA of the CDR3 is TGTGCCAGCAGCCTGTGGGGGGTCACCTACGAGCAGTACTTC.